A single sample gave rise to the 11 T cell receptor beta chains below, sequenced in a study of patients and donors after allogeneic stem cell transplantation. Each CDR3 protein is one row after TCRdb ran MiXCR on the RT-PCR reads. Of fewer than 200,000 distinct CDR3 sequences in the sample, around 28% were seen once. What was sequenced was blood, either unsorted or a sorted T cell fraction (not recorded which). These receptors originate from a human donor who was either an allogeneic HSCT recipient or a stem cell or donor lymphocyte infusion donor (not recorded which). It is not recorded whose cells these are; they may come from a transplant donor.

This chain connects TRBV28 to TRBJ2-5, with 8 nucleotides matching TRBD1. The V and J ends lost 7 bases and 4 bases, in that order; junction bases with no gene match: 5. Germline V gives CDR1 MDHEN, CDR2 SYDVKM. This CDR3 is built from 13 residues. The CDR3 sequence is CASKDRGRETQYF. CDR3 nucleotides: TGTGCCAGCAAAGACAGGGGACGAGAGACCCAGTACTTC.

This clonotype was seen only a few times. The rearrangement joins TRBV15 to TRBJ2-1, with a possible D match to TRBD2 (6 bases). Germline V gene sequence: CDR1 LNHNV, CDR2 YYDKDF (reference sequence). The CDR3 is made up of 14 amino acids. Trimming stripped 0 bases from V and 5 bases from J, with 8 bases between. CDR3 sequence: CATSRDRGNNEQFF. CDR3 sequence (DNA): TGTGCCACCAGCAGAGATCGGGGGAACAATGAGCAGTTCTTC.

In this sample, this clonotype turned up a few times. J is TRBJ1-6 and V is TRBV20-1; D unresolved. V lost 5 bases to trimming and J lost 0 bases, with 8 bases between them. There are 14 residues in the CDR3. Germline V gene data show CDR1 as DFQATT and CDR2 as SNEGSKA (reference sequence). CDR3 in DNA: TGCAGTGCTGCAGCGAGCTCCTATAATTCACCCCTCCACTTT. It codes for CSAAASSYNSPLHF.

This clonotype came up a few times. The chain carries TRBV4-3 and TRBJ1-3, with TRBD1 matching over 7 bases. V lost 4 bases to trimming and J lost 0 bases; unmatched junction nucleotides: 9. This CDR3 is 17 amino acids long. Germline values: CDR1 LGHNA, CDR2 YSLEER. As DNA, the CDR3 is TGCGCCAGCAGCCCCAAGGTGTACAGGGGCTCTGGAAACACCATATATTTT. It yields the protein CASSPKVYRGSGNTIYF.

The chain couples TRBV28 to TRBJ2-7; weak D call: TRBD1 (6 bases). The ends were cut back, 2 bases at V and 2 bases at J, with 10 bases in the middle. This CDR3 has 14 amino acids. From germline, CDR1 is MDHEN and CDR2 SYDVKM. The CDR3 DNA is TGTGCCAGCAGTTTAGAACAGGGAGCCTACGAGCAGTACTTC. This translates into CASSLEQGAYEQYF.

The rearrangement joins TRBV12-3 or TRBV12-4 to TRBJ1-5; D uncertain. CDR3 length equals 16 residues. Trimming removed 3 bases from V and 3 bases from J, with 15 bases in between. The CDR3 spells CASSFGPQGSNQPQHF. DNA for the CDR3: TGTGCCAGCAGTTTTGGGCCTCAAGGGTCCAATCAGCCCCAGCATTTT.

This clonotype was seen a handful of times. The chain uses TRBV12-3 or TRBV12-4 and TRBJ2-3; no reliable D call. V gave up 6 bases and J gave up 6 bases, with 7 bases separating them. The CDR3 spans 11 residues. The CDR3 nucleotides are TGTGCCAGCAGACTCAGGGATACGCAGTATTTT. Amino acids: CASRLRDTQYF.

The V call is TRBV20-1, the J call TRBJ2-7; D is ambiguous. This CDR3 comprises 10 residues. Per the germline V gene, CDR1 is DFQATT and CDR2 is SNEGSKA (reference sequence). V lost 4 bases and J 4 bases, leaving 5 bases between the germline ends. This CDR3 reads CSAIEYEQYF. Written as DNA, the CDR3 is TGCAGTGCTATTGAGTACGAGCAGTACTTC.

J is TRBJ1-3 and V is TRBV7-2; a weak D match, TRBD1 (5 bases). Trimming pared 5 bases from V and 1 base from J, leaving 12 bases between. The CDR3 spans 15 residues. From germline, CDR1 is SGHTA and CDR2 FQGNSA. The CDR3, as DNA: TGTGCCAGCAGCCCGGACGGACAATCTGGAAACACCATATATTTT. It codes for CASSPDGQSGNTIYF.

V usage is TRBV18 and J usage is TRBJ1-2; no firm D call. V was cut by 4 bases and J by 1 base, with 13 bases left in between. CDR1 KGHSH and CDR2 LQKENI come from the germline V gene. The length of the CDR3 is 15 residues. CDR3 DNA: TGTGCCAGCTCACTCCGGACGGTAGATAACTATGGCTACACCTTC. This sequence encodes CASSLRTVDNYGYTF. Supplemented by reference TRBV18 and TRBJ1-2, the full variable domain reads NAGVMQNPRHLVRRRGQEARLRCSPMKGHSHVYWYRQLPEEGLKFMVYLQKENIIDESGMPKERFSAEFPKEGPSILRIQQVVRGDSAAYFCASSLRTVDNYGYTFGSGTRLTVV.

The rearrangement uses TRBV7-2 and TRBJ2-3; the match to TRBD1 covers 9 bases. The V and J ends lost 4 bases and 6 bases, in that order; junction bases with no gene match: 5. Germline CDR1 reads SGHTA; CDR2 reads FQGNSA. The CDR3 is made up of 14 amino acids. CDR3 amino acids: CASSSTGGRDTQYF. In DNA form, the CDR3 reads TGTGCCAGCAGCTCCACAGGGGGCCGGGATACGCAGTATTTT.